A selection of T cell receptor beta chains follows, all from one sample in a study of OX40 agonist ivuxolimab in advanced cancers. Some clones are missing from TCRdb's copy, which holds only in-frame ones; the method was immunoSEQ multiplex PCR. The sample lists 30,000 to 40,000 clones; roughly 81% were seen once. Sample: CD4+ or CD8+ T cells sorted from blood, taken in a trial of the OX40 agonist ivuxolimab. The source is an adult with an advanced solid tumor such as melanoma, head and neck, liver or kidney cancer. CDR3s include the opening cysteine and the closing phenylalanine or tryptophan. D genes are given only for firm matches. Size is stated for part of the rows, as once, few or many counts, or as a class when the clone is expanded.

j_call d_call v_call clone_size cdr3_length cdr3_nt cdr3_aa
TRBJ2-2 . TRBV7-2 . 15 TGTGCCAGCAGCTTATCTGGGGAGTGGACCGGGGAGCTGTTTTTT CASSLSGEWTGELFF
TRBJ2-1 TRBD2 TRBV5-4 . 19 TGTGCCAGCAGCCCAGGTTCAGCAGCTTCGGCGGGGGGGCGGAATGAGCAGTTCTTC CASSPGSAASAGGRNEQFF
TRBJ2-3 TRBD2 TRBV2 . 15 TGTGCCAGCAGTTTAGCGGGGGGAAGCACAGATACGCAGTATTTT CASSLAGGSTDTQYF
TRBJ2-7 . TRBV10-3 . 13 TGTGCCATCAGGGGGGGACAGATGAACGAGCAGTACTTC CAIRGGQMNEQYF
TRBJ2-2 . TRBV27 . 15 TGTGCCAGCAGTCCGACCCCGACAAGCACCGGGGAGCTGTTTTTT CASSPTPTSTGELFF
TRBJ2-7 . TRBV7-2 few 14 TGTGCCAGCAGCTTTGGATCTCCCTCCTACGAGCAGTACTTC CASSFGSPSYEQYF
TRBJ1-4 TRBD1 TRBV12-5 . 13 TGTGCTAGTGGTTTGGAAGCAGGGGGTCAACTGTTTTTT CASGLEAGGQLFF
TRBJ2-6 . TRBV5-4 . 13 TGTGCCAGCGGGAGCTCTGGGGCCAACGTCCTGACTTTC CASGSSGANVLTF
TRBJ2-7 . TRBV6-6 few 14 TGTGCCAGCAGTTACTCCACGCCTTCCTACGAGCAGTACTTC CASSYSTPSYEQYF
TRBJ1-3 . TRBV5-5 . 16 TGTGCCAGCAGCTTGGTGGGCCGGAGCTCTGGAAACACCATATATTTT CASSLVGRSSGNTIYF
TRBJ2-1 . TRBV12-2 . 17 TGTGCAAGTCGCTTAGACCTTGGGCGGGGGACCTACAATGAGCAGTTCTTC CASRLDLGRGTYNEQFF
TRBJ1-2 TRBD1 TRBV7-2 . 14 TGTGCCAGCAGCTTGACGGGACAGGGAAGAGGCTACACCTTC CASSLTGQGRGYTF
TRBJ2-7 . TRBV2 . 15 TGTGCCAGCAGTGAGCCCGGGGGCAGCGACGACGAGCAGTACTTC CASSEPGGSDDEQYF
TRBJ1-5 . TRBV18 . 12 TGTGCCAGCTCAGCCGGCAATCAGCCCCAGCATTTT CASSAGNQPQHF
TRBJ1-2 TRBD1 TRBV5-1 . 14 TGCGCCAGCAGCTCCCAGACAGGGGGCTCTGGCTACACCTTC CASSSQTGGSGYTF
TRBJ2-3 TRBD2 TRBV7-9 few 15 TGTGCCAGCAGCCCAGGAGCGGGATCGGGGAATACGCAGTATTTT CASSPGAGSGNTQYF
TRBJ2-2 . TRBV6-1 . 14 TGTGCCAGCAGGTTAGGGGAGGTGACCGGGGAGCTGTTTTTT CASRLGEVTGELFF
TRBJ1-1 TRBD1 TRBV10-3 . 15 TGTGCCATCAGTGAGCGGGACAGGGACTCCACTGAAGCTTTCTTT CAISERDRDSTEAFF
TRBJ2-2 TRBD1 TRBV7-9 . 15 TGTGCCAGCAGACAGACAGGGACGGACACCGGGGAGCTGTTTTTT CASRQTGTDTGELFF
TRBJ2-1 . TRBV6-6 . 15 TGTGCCAGCAGTTACTCTCTAGGGCGAGGCAATGAGCAGTTCTTC CASSYSLGRGNEQFF
TRBJ2-3 . TRBV5-1 few 14 TGCGCCAGCAGCCCTCAAAGGTCCTCAGATACGCAGTATTTT CASSPQRSSDTQYF
TRBJ2-3 . TRBV6-5 once 13 TGTGCCAGCAGTTACTCGCTCAGAGATACGCAGTATTTT CASSYSLRDTQYF
TRBJ1-2 . TRBV4-1 few 15 TGCGCCAGCAGCCAAGGACGTACTATCAACTATGGCTACACCTTC CASSQGRTINYGYTF
TRBJ2-7 . TRBV2 many 10 TGTGCCAGCATGGGAAACGAGCAGTACTTC CASMGNEQYF
TRBJ1-5 . TRBV28 . 12 TGTGCCAGCAGTCATACGAATCAGCCCCAGCATTTT CASSHTNQPQHF
TRBJ2-7 TRBD2 TRBV7-2 . 14 TGTGCCAGCAGCTTAGGGCTAGCGGGAGGAGAGCAGTACTTC CASSLGLAGGEQYF
TRBJ2-3 . TRBV5-1 once 15 TGCGCCAGCAGCTACCGGGACACGAGCACAGATACGCAGTATTTT CASSYRDTSTDTQYF
TRBJ1-4 . TRBV5-1 . 14 TGCGCCAGCAGCGTTCCAGGACCCCATGAAAAACTGTTTTTT CASSVPGPHEKLFF
TRBJ1-2 TRBD1 TRBV6-1 . 15 TGTGCCAGCAGTACCCGACAGGGTATCAACTATGGCTACACCTTC CASSTRQGINYGYTF
TRBJ2-2 TRBD2 TRBV9 . 14 TGTGCCAGCAGCAACAGCGGGGGGGCCGGGGAGCTGTTTTTT CASSNSGGAGELFF
TRBJ2-2 TRBD1 TRBV28 . 14 TGTGCCAGTTGCCGGGACAGGGGCACCGGGGAGCTGTTTTTT CASCRDRGTGELFF
TRBJ1-2 . TRBV7-3 . 13 TGTGCCAGCAGCTTAGGACTTGTAGAAGGCTACACCTTC CASSLGLVEGYTF
TRBJ1-2 . TRBV11-2 . 14 TGTGCCAGCAGCTGGCAGGGCCCTGTGTATGGCTACACCTTC CASSWQGPVYGYTF